A single T cell receptor (beta chain) is shown here with its context. Its antigen remains unknown. Trimming stripped 10 bases from V and 2 bases from J, with 9 bases between. Germline V lookup: CDR1 ENHRY, CDR2 SYGVKD. The CDR3 totals 12 residues. This specimen belongs to a study of T cell responses to AZD1222 COVID-19 vaccine. Produced via immunoSEQ multiplex PCR; TCRdb's table is partial and in-frame only. The data show 70,000 to 95,000 clones, 80% to 95% seen once. General study points: Elevations in Spike-specific TCR breadth and depth followed administration of two AZD1222 doses.

The chain carries TRBV10-3 and TRBJ1-3, with D unclear. This receptor was taken from an adult who received the AZD1222 COVID-19 vaccine. The sequenced sample was peripheral blood, obtained 28 days after the second AZD1222 dose. The CDR3 region is CATRGPGNTIYF. The CDR3 nucleotides read TGTGCCACCCGGGGTCCTGGAAACACCATATATTTT.